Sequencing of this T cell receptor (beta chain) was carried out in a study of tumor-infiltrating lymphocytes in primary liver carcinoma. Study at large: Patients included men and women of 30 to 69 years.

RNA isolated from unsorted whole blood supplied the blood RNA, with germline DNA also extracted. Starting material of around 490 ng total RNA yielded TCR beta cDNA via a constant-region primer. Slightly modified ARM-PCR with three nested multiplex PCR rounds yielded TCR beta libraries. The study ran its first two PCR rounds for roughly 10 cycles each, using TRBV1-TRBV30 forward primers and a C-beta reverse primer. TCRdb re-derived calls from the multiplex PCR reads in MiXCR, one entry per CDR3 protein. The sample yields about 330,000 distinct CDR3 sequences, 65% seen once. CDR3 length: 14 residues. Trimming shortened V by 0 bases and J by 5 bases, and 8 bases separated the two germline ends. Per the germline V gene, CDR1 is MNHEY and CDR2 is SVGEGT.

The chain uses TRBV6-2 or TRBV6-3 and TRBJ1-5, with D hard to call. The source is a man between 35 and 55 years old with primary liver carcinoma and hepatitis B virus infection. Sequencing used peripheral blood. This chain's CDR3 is CASSYSDRDQPQHF. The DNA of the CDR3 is TGTGCCAGCAGTTACTCTGACCGCGATCAGCCCCAGCATTTT.